The clone carrying this T cell receptor beta chain has a handful of counts. This specimen comes from a study of T-cell reconstitution after alpha-beta-depleted transplantation in children. The CDR3 is 16 amino acids. The V gene lost 0 bases and the J gene lost 6 bases, with 19 bases spanning the gap. Germline assignment: CDR1 SQVTM and CDR2 ANQGSEA. Unique molecular identifiers were incorporated into the prepared TCRbeta library. TCRdb reprocessed the PCR reads with MiXCR, giving one entry per CDR3 protein. The table lists 400,000 to 500,000 distinct CDR3 sequences, roughly 10% of them singletons, with roughly 5.5% in the top ten.

The sequence derives from a human donor who donated a stem cell graft to a child with acute myeloid leukemia. This sample comprised PBMCs from the stem cell graft donor, obtained from the stem cell graft. The chain combines TRBV29-1 with TRBJ2-3; D might be TRBD2 (6 bases). The CDR3 loop is CSVEDVRAGGSDTQYF. The CDR3 DNA is TGCAGCGTTGAAGATGTAAGGGCCGGAGGGAGTGATACGCAGTATTTT.